The subject of this entry is one T cell receptor (beta chain). Its specificity is not known. This entry comes from a study of OX40 agonist ivuxolimab in advanced cancers. Regarding the study as a whole: In a subset of nonresponders, normalized T-cell clonal expansion was also low.

V lost 6 bases to trimming and J lost 7 bases, with 15 bases between them. CDR1 and CDR2 from the germline V gene are SNHLY and FYNNEI. The CDR3 extends over 13 amino acids. Sequencing used immunoSEQ multiplex PCR; TCRdb keeps in-frame clones, though not all of them. The table includes 85,000 to 120,000 clones, 90% detected once. Sequenced material: CD4+ or CD8+ T cells sorted from blood, taken in a trial of the OX40 agonist ivuxolimab. V is TRBV2 and J is TRBJ1-2; D is uncertain. The sequence was collected from an adult with an advanced solid tumor such as melanoma, head and neck, liver or kidney cancer. The CDR3 nucleotides read TGTGCCAGCAGCTTGGCCGAAGGAGGTGGCTACACCTTC. This gives the protein CASSLAEGGGYTF.